Below are 20 T cell receptor beta chains sequenced from a single sample in a study of T cells in localized non-small cell lung cancer. Profiling relied on immunoSEQ multiplex PCR, and the TCRdb table lists in-frame clones only, not all of them. The sample yields several thousand clones, roughly 91% seen once. The sequencing used peripheral blood, collected before any cancer treatment. The origin of the receptors is an older female donor with stage II squamous cell lung carcinoma.

This chain uses TRBV10-2 with TRBJ1-5; possible D gene TRBD1, 5 bases. The CDR3 is 14 amino acids. Between the trimmed V and J ends, which lost 6 bases and 5 bases, there was a span of 14 bases. The germline CDR1 and CDR2 sequences are WSHSY and SAAADI. The DNA of the CDR3 is TGCGCCAGCAGGCCGGGGACCAGGGATCAGCCCCAGCATTTT. Protein product: CASRPGTRDQPQHF.

The chain joins TRBV5-1 to TRBJ2-1; D is ambiguous. The V and J ends lost 2 bases and 0 bases respectively, with 9 bases between them. Looked up from germline, CDR1 is SGHRS and CDR2 is YFSETQ. The length of the CDR3 is 15 residues. The CDR3 reads CASSLTPSSYNEQFF. The CDR3 bases are TGCGCCAGCAGCTTAACCCCAAGCTCCTACAATGAGCAGTTCTTC.

The chain is built from TRBV11-2 and TRBJ2-1; D is perhaps TRBD2 (5 bases). CDR1 and CDR2 from the germline V gene are SGHAT and FQNNGV. The CDR3 is made up of 13 amino acids. Deletions cut 1 base from V and 6 bases from J, with 7 bases between. Here the CDR3 reads CASSLVRGNEQFF. As DNA, the CDR3 is TGTGCCAGCAGCTTAGTCCGGGGCAATGAGCAGTTCTTC.

The chain uses TRBV12-5 and TRBJ2-3; no firm D call. The CDR3 covers 13 residues. V was clipped by 4 bases and J by 7 bases, with 12 bases between them. In germline, CDR1 is LGHNT, CDR2 FRNRAP. Here the CDR3 DNA reads TGTGCTAGTGGTTCCGCCGCCTCCAATACGCAGTATTTT. Translated: CASGSAASNTQYF.

This clone was picked up one time. This chain uses TRBV10-1 with TRBJ1-2; tentative D call: TRBD1 (6 bases). The germline V and J ends were trimmed by 11 bases and 6 bases, with 19 bases remaining between them. CDR3 length equals 13 residues. Germline assignment: CDR1 WNHNN and CDR2 SYGVQD (reference sequence). The CDR3 loop reads CASSAGQINGYTF. CDR3 coding DNA: TGCGCCTCGAGTGCCGGACAGATAAATGGCTACACCTTC.

The chain carries TRBV5-4 and TRBJ2-1; the D is unclear. The germline V gene has CDR1 SGHNT and CDR2 YYREEE (reference sequence). CDR3 length: 13 amino acids. V shed 2 bases and J shed 6 bases, with 9 bases lying between them. CDR3 protein: CASSFSPSNEQFF. The CDR3 nucleotides are TGTGCCAGCAGCTTTTCGCCCAGCAATGAGCAGTTCTTC. The variable domain in full, with the rest retrieved from reference TRBV5-4 and TRBJ2-1, is ETGVTQSPTHLIKTRGQQVTLRCSSQSGHNTVSWYQQALGQGPQFIFQYYREEENGRGNFPPRFSGLQFPNYSSELNVNALELDDSALYLCASSFSPSNEQFFGPGTRLTVL.

This chain connects TRBV28 to TRBJ2-3; 8 bases are shared with TRBD2. There are 15 residues in the CDR3. J was trimmed by 2 bases and V by 2 bases; bases with no gene match: 3. Looked up from germline, CDR1 is MDHEN and CDR2 is SYDVKM. The chain's CDR3 is CASSLPGGFTDTQYF. The CDR3 DNA is TGTGCCAGCAGTTTACCGGGGGGGTTCACAGATACGCAGTATTTT.

About this clone itself: At one boundary the junction diverges from the germline segment, which might be a read error. The rearrangement joins TRBV28 to TRBJ2-3; 9 bases are a match to TRBD1. This CDR3 is 16 amino acids long. The germline V gene has CDR1 MDHEN and CDR2 SYDVKM. CDR3 region: CASSFSGTGKVDKQYF. The CDR3 DNA is TGTGCCAGCAGTTTTTCCGGGACAGGGAAGGTAGATAAGCAGTATTTT.

V is TRBV5-1 and J is TRBJ2-1; 10 bases are shared with TRBD2. CDR3 length equals 16 residues. Germline assignment: CDR1 SGHRS and CDR2 YFSETQ. The V and J ends lost 2 bases and 7 bases, in that order; junction bases with no gene match: 9. The CDR3, as DNA: TGCGCCAGCAGCTTTTTTGAGCGGGGGGGCCCGAATGAGCAGTTCTTC. This translates into CASSFFERGGPNEQFF.

The chain links TRBV12-5 to TRBJ2-7, with D unclear. Trimming removed 5 bases at V and 5 bases at J, with 19 bases between. The CDR3 runs 15 residues. CDR1 is LGHNT, CDR2 FRNRAP, per germline. This chain's CDR3 is CASGLPPVSRDEQYV. The DNA of the CDR3 is TGTGCTAGTGGTCTCCCCCCGGTCAGTCGCGACGAGCAGTACGTC.

The chain employs TRBV30 and TRBJ2-3, with 10 bases identical to TRBD2. V was clipped by 4 bases and J by 2 bases; unmatched bases: 3. The germline V gene encodes CDR1 GTSNPN and CDR2 SVGIG (reference sequence). The CDR3 loop spans 14 amino acids. CDR3 DNA: TGTGCCTGGACTAGCGGGAGAACCACAGATACGCAGTATTTT. This gives the protein CAWTSGRTTDTQYF.

The V and J genes are TRBV6-5 and TRBJ1-3, with D uncertain. The CDR3 sequence is 16 residues long. The V end was cut by 4 bases, the J end by 0 bases, with 13 bases between. Germline V lookup: CDR1 MNHEY, CDR2 SVGAGI. Here the CDR3 reads CASSLGSWGSGNTIYF. DNA of the CDR3: TGTGCCAGCAGTTTGGGGAGTTGGGGCTCTGGAAACACCATATATTTT.

The V gene is TRBV19, the J gene TRBJ1-2; possible D gene TRBD1, 6 bases. The germline V gene has CDR1 LNHDA and CDR2 SQIVND (reference sequence). The CDR3 length is 14 residues. Trimming pared 8 bases from V and 6 bases from J, leaving 19 bases between. The CDR3 nucleotides read TGTGCCAGTCAAGGGCGGGGGCGCAGGGATGGCTACACCTTC. Protein: CASQGRGRRDGYTF. Full variable domain (rest looked up from reference TRBV19 and TRBJ1-2): DGGITQSPKYLFRKEGQNVTLSCEQNLNHDAMYWYRQDPGQGLRLIYYSQIVNDFQKGDIAEGYSVSREKKESFPLTVTSAQKNPTAFYLCASQGRGRRDGYTFGSGTRLTVV.

This clone was picked up a small number of times. This rearrangement joins TRBV28 to TRBJ2-3; 8 nucleotides align to TRBD1. This CDR3 contains 15 residues. Germline CDR1 MDHEN, CDR2 SYDVKM. V trimming: 5 bases; J trimming: 2 bases; junction bases outside the gene matches: 6. This CDR3 reads CASSTAGGLTDTQYF. The CDR3 DNA is TGTGCCAGCAGTACCGCAGGGGGCCTCACAGATACGCAGTATTTT.

The chain uses TRBV5-6 and TRBJ2-1, with D unclear. Per the germline V gene, CDR1 is SGHDT and CDR2 is YYEEEE. V gave up 4 bases and J gave up 8 bases, with 16 bases separating them. This CDR3 has 14 amino acids. For the CDR3, the DNA is TGTGCCAGCAGCCGGAGAAGGGTTTTAGATGAGCAGTTCTTC. It yields the protein CASSRRRVLDEQFF.

V usage is TRBV5-1 and J usage is TRBJ2-7; the match to TRBD1 covers 7 bases. Germline-derived CDR1 and CDR2 are SGHRS and YFSETQ. The J segment lost 3 bases and the V segment lost 1 base, leaving 7 bases of the junction unmatched. The CDR3 loop spans 15 amino acids. CDR3 nucleotides: TGCGCCAGCAGCTTGAACGAGGGGGCTGACTACGAGCAGTACTTC. The encoded protein is CASSLNEGADYEQYF. The variable domain in full, with the rest retrieved from reference TRBV5-1 and TRBJ2-7, is KAGVTQTPRYLIKTRGQQVTLSCSPISGHRSVSWYQQTPGQGLQFLFEYFSETQRNKGNFPGRFSGRQFSNSRSEMNVSTLELGDSALYLCASSLNEGADYEQYFGPGTRLTVT.

The chain joins TRBV2 to TRBJ2-7; the D call may be TRBD1 or TRBD2 (5 bases each). Germline V gene data show CDR1 as SNHLY and CDR2 as FYNNEI. V lost 5 bases and J 2 bases, leaving 7 bases between the germline ends. The CDR3 has 12 amino acids. CDR3 amino acids: CASSRGPYEQYF. The CDR3 bases are TGTGCCAGCAGTCGGGGCCCCTACGAGCAGTACTTC.

V gene TRBV6-1 combines with J gene TRBJ1-4, with unresolved D. Trimming shortened V by 3 bases and J by 10 bases, and 15 bases separated the two germline ends. The CDR3 is 14 residues long. Per germline, CDR1 MNHNS and CDR2 SASEGT. The DNA for the CDR3 is TGTGCCAGCAGTGAGAGGCAGGAGAAAGGAAAACTGTTTTTT. Translating gives CASSERQEKGKLFF.

The chain links TRBV4-2 to TRBJ2-4, with TRBD2 matching 8 bases. This CDR3 has 19 amino acids. V lost 0 bases, J lost 0 bases, and 10 bases stayed unmatched. Germline CDR1 and CDR2: LGHNA and YNFKEQ. The CDR3 here is CASSQEGTLAATAKNIQYF. The CDR3 DNA follows: TGTGCCAGCAGCCAAGAGGGGACACTAGCGGCGACAGCCAAAAACATTCAGTACTTC.

This clone was counted between two and nine times. The chain combines TRBV2 with TRBJ2-5; D might be TRBD2 (5 bases). V shed 3 bases and J shed 0 bases, with 11 bases lying between them. Germline V CDR1 and CDR2: SNHLY, FYNNEI. The CDR3 extends over 15 amino acids. CDR3 protein: CASSERSGYQETQYF. CDR3 sequence (DNA): TGTGCCAGCAGTGAGAGGTCGGGGTACCAAGAGACCCAGTACTTC.